This entry describes one T cell receptor beta chain. In the original analysis: Reference gene primer amplification gave estimated nucleated cell counts. Assay: immunoSEQ multiplex PCR; the TCRdb copy retains only in-frame clones and omits some. Clone size and V and J calls were adopted from that table, with D and trimming inferred from the DNA. The sample lists some 90,000 clones, about 90% occurring once. This sample is drawn from a study of blood T cell repertoires in COVID-19. Whole-study context: The United States, Italy and Spain supplied acute and convalescent COVID-19 samples. Sample material is recorded as cDNA or gDNA derived from T cells, B-cell-depleted T cells, or PBMCs.

V dropped 4 bases and J dropped 8; count of bases not matched to a gene: 14. This CDR3 is 17 amino acids long. Germline lookup yields CDR1 SGHDN and CDR2 FVKESK. This receptor was taken from a woman older than 75 with active or convalescent COVID-19. Material: peripheral blood. This rearrangement joins TRBV14 to TRBJ2-1; 10 nucleotides line up with TRBD2. The CDR3, as DNA: TGTGCCAGCAGCCCCCTGGGTCTAGCGGGAGCGAGGGATGAGCAGTTCTTC. This codes for CASSPLGLAGARDEQFF.